The 26 T cell receptor beta chains given below trace back to one sample, sequenced in a study of shared clonotypes between healthy human individuals. The data were produced by immunoSEQ multiplex PCR, yet TCRdb's version contains in-frame clones alone and is incomplete. The sample holds some 900,000 clones, less than 85% seen once. The sequenced sample was memory CD4+ T cells sorted from blood. Sample subset: CD45RA-negative fraction. These receptors all stem from a young man in good health.

CDR3 DNA: TGTGCCAGCAGCTTCACGGTTGAGCAGTTCTTC. It is translated as CASSFTVEQFF. J is TRBJ2-1 and V is TRBV7-8, with D hard to call. This CDR3 spans 11 amino acids. Germline values: CDR1 SGHVS, CDR2 FQNEAQ. V was cut by 3 bases and J by 9 bases, with 6 bases left in between.

V is TRBV29-1 and J is TRBJ2-1; 8 nucleotides agree with TRBD1. The germline V gene encodes CDR1 SQVTM and CDR2 ANQGSEA. This CDR3 contains 13 residues. Germline trimming cut 5 bases from V and 9 bases from J; bases unmatched to any gene: 9. CDR3 coding DNA: TGCAGCGTTTTTCGTCAGGGGGCGGGTGAGCAGTTCTTC. This codes for CSVFRQGAGEQFF.

The gene calls are TRBV19 and TRBJ1-6; D unclear. V lost 8 bases and J lost 8, with 13 bases in between. Germline CDR1 is LNHDA and CDR2 is SQIVND (reference sequence). The CDR3 is 13 residues long. The CDR3 bases are TGTGCCAGTGCATCGGGAGCGGATTCACCCCTCCACTTT. It specifies CASASGADSPLHF.

The rearrangement joins TRBV19 to TRBJ1-1, with TRBD1 as a possible D gene (6 bases). CDR3 size: 15 residues. Trimming took off 7 bases at V and 0 bases at J, with 15 bases between the two ends. Looked up from germline, CDR1 is LNHDA and CDR2 is SQIVND (reference sequence). Written as DNA, the CDR3 is TGTGCCAGTAAAGGGGGGGGCCGAATGAACACTGAAGCTTTCTTT. Translating it yields CASKGGGRMNTEAFF.

The V gene is TRBV13, the J gene TRBJ2-4; 8 nucleotides line up with TRBD1. Trimming at V came to 8 bases and at J to 8 bases, leaving 8 bases not matched to a gene. The CDR3 is made up of 13 amino acids. Germline values: CDR1 PRHDT, CDR2 FYEKMQ (reference sequence). The CDR3 loop reads CASGDRGGHIQYF. CDR3 coding DNA: TGTGCCAGCGGAGACAGGGGCGGGCACATTCAGTACTTC.

This chain connects TRBV5-1 to TRBJ1-2; the D gene is possibly TRBD1 (5 bases). V was trimmed by 4 bases and J by 4 bases, leaving 11 bases between them. Germline V CDR1 and CDR2: SGHRS, YFSETQ. This CDR3 is 13 amino acids long. CDR3 residues: CASSPTDIYGYTF. The CDR3 region has the DNA TGCGCCAGCAGCCCGACAGACATCTATGGCTACACCTTC.

This chain uses TRBV6-4 with TRBJ1-6; 9 bases fit TRBD1. Germline trimming cut 6 bases from V and 10 bases from J; bases unmatched to any gene: 10. From germline, CDR1 is MRHNA and CDR2 SNTAGT. The CDR3 is made up of 15 amino acids. CDR3 residues: CASRDFYRGQSPLHF. The CDR3 DNA is TGTGCCAGCAGGGATTTTTACAGGGGGCAGTCACCCCTCCACTTT.

The J gene is TRBJ1-2, the V gene TRBV7-2; no clear D. CDR1 and CDR2 from the germline V gene are SGHTA and FQGNSA. This CDR3 contains 16 residues. V lost 5 bases and J 1 base, leaving 17 bases between the germline ends. The CDR3: CASSPSARIFNYGYTF. Here the CDR3 DNA reads TGTGCCAGCAGCCCTAGCGCGCGGATATTTAACTATGGCTACACCTTC.

The chain is built from TRBV5-3 and TRBJ1-5; D uncertain. TRBV5-3 is an ORF; its function is uncertain. V was cut by 5 bases and J by 6 bases, with 12 bases left in between. The CDR3 covers 13 residues. The DNA for the CDR3 is TGTGCCAGAAGTTCCGGACCTCGTCAGCCCCAGCATTTT. This translates into CARSSGPRQPQHF.

V gene TRBV7-3 combines with J gene TRBJ2-1; 11 nucleotides match TRBD2. The V gene end was trimmed by 4 bases and the J gene end by 10 bases; junction bases not matched to a gene: 3. Germline CDR1 and CDR2: SGHTA and FQGTGA. CDR3 size: 13 residues. The CDR3, as DNA: TGTGCCAGCAGCTCCAGACTAGCGGGGGAGCAGTTCTTC. Translation: CASSSRLAGEQFF.

The chain recombines TRBV19 with TRBJ2-3; possibly TRBD2 for D (5 bases). The V gene lost 3 bases and the J gene lost 5 bases, with 12 bases spanning the gap. Germline V gives CDR1 LNHDA, CDR2 SQIVND (reference sequence). The CDR3 contains 14 residues. The CDR3 loop reads CASSIWGVEDTQYF. For the CDR3, the DNA is TGTGCCAGTAGTATCTGGGGAGTTGAAGATACGCAGTATTTT.

CDR3 sequence: CASSLGTSESSYNEQFF. CDR3 sequence (DNA): TGTGCCAGCAGCTTAGGGACTAGCGAAAGCTCCTACAATGAGCAGTTCTTC. The chain uses TRBV5-6 and TRBJ2-1, with 10 bases matching TRBD2. This CDR3 has 17 residues. CDR1 is SGHDT, CDR2 YYEEEE, per germline. Trimming removed 2 bases from V and 0 bases from J; junction bases left unmatched: 5.

The chain is built from TRBV6-6 and TRBJ2-1; 13 bases match TRBD2. This CDR3 is built from 16 residues. The trim removed 6 bases at V and 6 bases at J, leaving 8 bases unmatched. Germline V gene sequence: CDR1 MNHNY, CDR2 SVGAGI (reference sequence). The CDR3 here is CASSPWTSGSANEQFF. The CDR3 nucleotides are TGTGCCAGCAGCCCTTGGACTAGCGGGAGCGCCAATGAGCAGTTCTTC.

Note on this clone: Only one base separates this from a far larger clonotype, so it likely reflects a read error. The genes are TRBV7-2 and TRBJ1-1; D perhaps matches TRBD1 (6 bases). The V gene's germline CDR1 is SGHTA and CDR2 FQGNSA. V was trimmed by 5 bases and J by 1 base, leaving 8 bases between them. The CDR3 is made up of 13 amino acids. CDR3 sequence (DNA): TGTGCCAGCAGCATACAGGGGAACACTGAAGCTTTCTTT. Protein product: CASSIQGNTEAFF.

Comment on this clone: Other DNA variants within this sample encode the same CDR3. The V and J genes are TRBV27 and TRBJ1-6; no firm D call. The CDR3 consists of 14 residues. CDR1 is MNHEY and CDR2 is SMNVEV in the germline V gene (reference sequence). Trimming pared 4 bases from V and 0 bases from J, leaving 4 bases between. In DNA form, the CDR3 reads TGTGCCAGCAGTTCTAGCTCCTATAATTCACCCCTCCACTTT. It yields the protein CASSSSSYNSPLHF.

This clone showed up just a few times. V is TRBV5-6 and J is TRBJ2-3; maybe TRBD1 (6 bases). This CDR3 has 15 residues. The V gene lost 5 bases and the J gene lost 2 bases, with 15 bases spanning the gap. Germline V gives CDR1 SGHDT, CDR2 YYEEEE. CDR3 bases: TGTGCCAGCAGTTTGAGGGGGACACACACAGATACGCAGTATTTT. It encodes CASSLRGTHTDTQYF.

This clone was detected once. The chain is built from TRBV5-8 and TRBJ2-1; TRBD2 aligns across 12 bases. This CDR3 contains 16 residues. V gave up 4 bases and J gave up 7 bases; unmatched junction bases: 9. Germline CDR1 is SGHTS and CDR2 is YDEGEE. CDR3 region: CASSPGYLAGGNEQFF. The CDR3 bases are TGTGCCAGCAGCCCCGGATACCTAGCGGGAGGGAATGAGCAGTTCTTC.

This clone has at least ten counts. The chain employs TRBV30 and TRBJ1-1; D ambiguous. This CDR3 contains 13 residues. Deletions cut 2 bases from V and 1 base from J, with 8 bases between. Per the germline V gene, CDR1 is GTSNPN and CDR2 is SVGIG (reference sequence). The CDR3 loop reads CAWSIHGNTEAFF. Here the CDR3 DNA reads TGTGCCTGGAGTATCCATGGGAACACTGAAGCTTTCTTT.

The V call is TRBV6-6, the J call TRBJ1-1; the D is unclear. The germline V gene encodes CDR1 MNHNY and CDR2 SVGAGI (reference sequence). Trimming removed 5 bases at V and 1 base at J, with 17 bases between. The CDR3 runs to 16 residues. The DNA for the CDR3 is TGTGCCAGCAGTCCCTCTCCCCACCAGGCGAACACTGAAGCTTTCTTT. Protein sequence: CASSPSPHQANTEAFF.

This rearrangement joins TRBV10-1 to TRBJ2-1; 8 nucleotides align to TRBD2. J lost 4 bases, V lost 3 bases, and 5 bases had no gene match. The CDR3 totals 15 residues. From germline, CDR1 is WNHNN and CDR2 SYGVQD (reference sequence). Here the CDR3 reads CASSDTGGGYNEQFF. In DNA form, the CDR3 reads TGCGCCAGCAGTGATACCGGGGGGGGATACAATGAGCAGTTCTTC.

This clone was picked up a small number of times. A far more abundant clone sits one base away, making this likely a read error. Other DNA sequences in this specimen translate into the identical CDR3. The chain is built from TRBV6-1 and TRBJ1-6; D may be TRBD1 (5 bases). V lost 6 bases to trimming and J lost 9 bases, with 18 bases between them. Germline assignment: CDR1 MNHNS and CDR2 SASEGT. The CDR3 length is 15 residues. The CDR3 loop is CASRGVEGPGSPLHF. In DNA, the CDR3 is TGTGCCAGCAGGGGGGTAGAGGGTCCAGGTTCACCCCTCCACTTT.

This chain links TRBV10-3 with TRBJ1-1; perhaps TRBD1 as D (6 bases). V was clipped by 5 bases and J by 3 bases, with 10 bases between them. Germline V gives CDR1 ENHRY, CDR2 SYGVKD. This CDR3 is 13 amino acids long. The CDR3 sequence: CAISMSGDTEAFF. The CDR3 DNA sequence: TGTGCCATCAGTATGTCAGGGGACACTGAAGCTTTCTTT.

The J gene is TRBJ2-7, the V gene TRBV28; 9 bases are a match to TRBD1. Unmatched junction bases numbered 9, after V lost 6 bases and J lost 0 bases. The germline gives CDR1 MDHEN, CDR2 SYDVKM. The CDR3 sequence is 16 residues long. CDR3 DNA sequence: TGTGCCAGCAGGGGTCTGGGGACAGGGAGCTCCTACGAGCAGTACTTC. Its protein product is CASRGLGTGSSYEQYF.

This chain links TRBV2 with TRBJ1-2; D might be TRBD1 (6 bases). The V and J ends lost 1 base and 5 bases respectively, with 11 bases between them. The CDR3 sequence is 14 residues long. In germline, CDR1 is SNHLY, CDR2 FYNNEI. DNA of the CDR3: TGTGCCAGCAGTGAAGGGGGGCAGGGGTATGGCTACACCTTC. This sequence encodes CASSEGGQGYGYTF.

Remarks on this clone: The sample holds other DNA sequences that translate to the same CDR3. The chain uses TRBV5-1 and TRBJ1-1; D ambiguous. Germline CDR1 and CDR2: SGHRS and YFSETQ. The CDR3 extends over 13 amino acids. Deletions cut 5 bases from V and 2 bases from J, with 10 bases between. The DNA of the CDR3 is TGCGCCAGCAGGGAGGGATCTAACACTGAAGCTTTCTTT. Translating gives CASREGSNTEAFF.

This sequence joins TRBV2 and TRBJ1-1, with D unresolved. CDR1 is SNHLY, CDR2 FYNNEI, per germline. Between the trimmed V and J ends, which lost 4 bases and 6 bases, there was a span of 15 bases. The CDR3 is made up of 14 amino acids. CDR3 nucleotide sequence: TGTGCCAGCAGTGGGACGAGGGTCGTGCCTGAAGCTTTCTTT. It specifies CASSGTRVVPEAFF.